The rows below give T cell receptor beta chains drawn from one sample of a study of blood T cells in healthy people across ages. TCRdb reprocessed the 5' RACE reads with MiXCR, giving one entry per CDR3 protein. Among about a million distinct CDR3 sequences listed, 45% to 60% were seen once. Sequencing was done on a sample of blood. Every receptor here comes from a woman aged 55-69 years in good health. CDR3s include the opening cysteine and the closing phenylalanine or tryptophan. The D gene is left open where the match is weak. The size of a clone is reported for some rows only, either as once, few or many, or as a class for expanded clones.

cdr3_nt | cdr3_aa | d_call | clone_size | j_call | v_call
TGTGCCATCAGTGCTCGAGGGAACCAAGAGACCCAGTACTTC | CAISARGNQETQYF | NA | few | TRBJ2-5 | TRBV10-3
TGCAGTGCCAGAGATCAGGGACAGGGGATAGATACGCAGTATTTT | CSARDQGQGIDTQYF | TRBD1 | once | TRBJ2-3 | TRBV20-1
TGCGCCAGCAGCCCAGGCTTTAGGAGCTACAATGAGCAGTTCTTC | CASSPGFRSYNEQFF | NA | NA | TRBJ2-1 | TRBV4-3
TGCAGCGTTGTAGAGCAGAGCTCCTACGAGCAGTACTTC | CSVVEQSSYEQYF | NA | few | TRBJ2-7 | TRBV29-1
TGCGCCAGCAGCCAAGCAAATAGCCTCCGCACAGATACGCAGTATTTT | CASSQANSLRTDTQYF | NA | few | TRBJ2-3 | TRBV4-3
TGTGCCAGCAGCAATCCGGGGGGGGGTTGGAATGAGCAGTTCTTC | CASSNPGGGWNEQFF | TRBD2 | NA | TRBJ2-1 | TRBV7-2
TGTGCCAGCAACGACAGGGGAACCTACGAGCAGTACTTC | CASNDRGTYEQYF | TRBD1 | once | TRBJ2-7 | TRBV2
TGTGCCAGCAGCGTCGAGGTCTACGAGCAGTACTTC | CASSVEVYEQYF | NA | NA | TRBJ2-7 | TRBV7-9
TGCAGTGCTCAGGGGAGACTAGCTTCGCAGACCCAGTACTTC | CSAQGRLASQTQYF | NA | NA | TRBJ2-5 | TRBV20-1
TGTGCCATCAGTGAGGATCTAGCGGGAGTTGGGGAGACCCAGTACTTC | CAISEDLAGVGETQYF | TRBD2 | NA | TRBJ2-5 | TRBV10-3
TGTGCCAGCAGCTTAGGCTTAGGCGGGTCCGCAGATACGCAGTATTTT | CASSLGLGGSADTQYF | NA | NA | TRBJ2-3 | TRBV7-7
TGTGCCAGCAGTTTTATCTCCCGGACAGGCCAACGAACAGATACGCAGTATTTT | CASSFISRTGQRTDTQYF | TRBD1 | NA | TRBJ2-3 | TRBV28
TGCAGCGTGGATCTGGGCCCTCCCACTGAAGCTTTCTTT | CSVDLGPPTEAFF | NA | NA | TRBJ1-1 | TRBV29-1
TGTGCCAGCAGTCCCTCCTGGGTCTACGAGCAGTACTTC | CASSPSWVYEQYF | NA | NA | TRBJ2-7 | TRBV27
TGTGCCAGCAGTGGGGCAGGGTCATATAGTACTGAAGCTTTCTTT | CASSGAGSYSTEAFF | NA | few | TRBJ1-1 | TRBV28
TGTGCCAGCAGCTTGGTGGCAGGGAGAACTAATGAAAAACTGTTTTTT | CASSLVAGRTNEKLFF | NA | NA | TRBJ1-4 | TRBV5-5
TGTGCCAGCAGCGTCGGGTCCTCCACCGGGGAGCTGTTTTTT | CASSVGSSTGELFF | NA | NA | TRBJ2-2 | TRBV5-5
TGCAGTGCTAGAGTGCCGAGCGGGGTTTGGGAGCAGTACTTC | CSARVPSGVWEQYF | TRBD2 | NA | TRBJ2-7 | TRBV20-1
TGTGCCACAAAGACAGGGATTTATAGCAATCAGCCCCAGCATTTT | CATKTGIYSNQPQHF | TRBD1 | few | TRBJ1-5 | TRBV12-3/TRBV12-4
TGTGCCAGCTCAACCGGACTAGCGCGAAACAATGAGCAGTTCTTC | CASSTGLARNNEQFF | TRBD2 | NA | TRBJ2-1 | TRBV18
TGTGCCAGCTCACCAATAAGTGTGACAGGGTCCGAGCAGTACTTC | CASSPISVTGSEQYF | TRBD1 | NA | TRBJ2-7 | TRBV18
TGCAGTGCTAGGGATTGGGAGGACTATGGCTACACCTTC | CSARDWEDYGYTF | NA | few | TRBJ1-2 | TRBV20-1
TGCGCCAGCAGCCCCTCATCCCGGCCCTTGACAGGGGACACTAAGGGGAACTATGGCTACACCTTC | CASSPSSRPLTGDTKGNYGYTF | TRBD1 | NA | TRBJ1-2 | TRBV4-1
TGTGCCAGCAGTTTAATGACAGTATATGGCTACACCTTC | CASSLMTVYGYTF | NA | NA | TRBJ1-2 | TRBV12-3/TRBV12-4
TGTGCCAGCAGTCCCCAACAGGGCCGGGGAGAGACCCAGTACTTC | CASSPQQGRGETQYF | NA | few | TRBJ2-5 | TRBV6-6
TGTGCCAGCAGCTTAGGTCCCCTGCGGGGGAACGAGCAGTACTTC | CASSLGPLRGNEQYF | TRBD2 | NA | TRBJ2-7 | TRBV11-2
TGTGCCAGCAGCCATTATTGGGACAGGGGGAACACTGAAGCTTTCTTT | CASSHYWDRGNTEAFF | TRBD1 | few | TRBJ1-1 | TRBV14
TGCGCCAGCAGCCAAGATCGCGGGGGCTTGGGGTCCTACGAGCAGTACTTC | CASSQDRGGLGSYEQYF | NA | few | TRBJ2-7 | TRBV4-3
TGCAGCGTTGCCCCAATGGCGGGAGCGGGGGAGACCCAGTACTTC | CSVAPMAGAGETQYF | TRBD2 | NA | TRBJ2-5 | TRBV29-1
TGTGCCAGCAGGTGGGGAGGGACCCAAGAGACCCAGTACTTC | CASRWGGTQETQYF | TRBD2 | few | TRBJ2-5 | TRBV5-5
TGTGCCAGCTCACCGACTACCGCCAGTCCAGATACGCAGTATTTT | CASSPTTASPDTQYF | NA | NA | TRBJ2-3 | TRBV18
TGTGCCAGCAGTGAAAGGGGACAGCTCACAGATACGCAGTATTTT | CASSERGQLTDTQYF | TRBD1 | few | TRBJ2-3 | TRBV25-1
TGCGCCAGCAGGCCCGAGTTGGGGGAAGAGACCCAGTACTTC | CASRPELGEETQYF | NA | few | TRBJ2-5 | TRBV4-3
TGTGCCAGCAGCTACTCCATTGGGGGAAATGCAGATACGCAGTATTTT | CASSYSIGGNADTQYF | NA | NA | TRBJ2-3 | TRBV11-2
TGCAGTGCTCCCATAGGTTCCGAGACCCAGTACTTC | CSAPIGSETQYF | NA | NA | TRBJ2-5 | TRBV20-1
TGTGCCAGCAGCCCACACAGGGGGGGGAGAGGCGAGCAGTACTTC | CASSPHRGGRGEQYF | NA | NA | TRBJ2-7 | TRBV13
TGTGCCAGCAGCAAAACCATTGGGCTAGCGGGAACCGGTGGGGGATCTGGGGCCAACGTCCTGACTTTC | CASSKTIGLAGTGGGSGANVLTF | NA | few | TRBJ2-6 | TRBV21-1
TGCGCCAGCAGCCAAACCTCTAGCGGCTCAGGGAGTGAGCAGTTCTTC | CASSQTSSGSGSEQFF | TRBD2 | NA | TRBJ2-1 | TRBV4-1
TGTGCCAGCACCTTAAGGGCGAACACTGAAGCTTTCTTT | CASTLRANTEAFF | NA | NA | TRBJ1-1 | TRBV6-2/TRBV6-3
TGTGCCAGCAGTTACTCGATGGGACAAACGGCGCATGACACAGATACGCAGTATTTT | CASSYSMGQTAHDTDTQYF | NA | NA | TRBJ2-3 | TRBV6-2/TRBV6-3
TGTGCCAGCAGCCAAGATACTAAGGGGACAGGGCACGATACGCAGTATTTT | CASSQDTKGTGHDTQYF | TRBD1 | NA | TRBJ2-3 | TRBV4-2
TGTGCCAGCAGTTCCGGACAGCACTATGGCTACACCTTC | CASSSGQHYGYTF | NA | NA | TRBJ1-2 | TRBV6-2/TRBV6-3
TGTGCCAGCAGTGGGACAGGGCGGTCACCCCTCCACTTT | CASSGTGRSPLHF | TRBD1 | few | TRBJ1-6 | TRBV28
TGCAGTGCTAGTTGGACTACTAGCACAGATACGCAGTATTTT | CSASWTTSTDTQYF | NA | once | TRBJ2-3 | TRBV20-1
TGTGCCAGCAGTTTCGGTGCGCTAGTACCTAACAATGGGCAGTTCTTC | CASSFGALVPNNGQFF | NA | once | TRBJ2-1 | TRBV12-3/TRBV12-4
TGTGCCAGCAGCCGTACCGAGGATACGCAGTATTTT | CASSRTEDTQYF | NA | NA | TRBJ2-3 | TRBV13
TGTGCCAGCAGCTTAGGCAACCGAGAGACCCAGTACTTC | CASSLGNRETQYF | NA | NA | TRBJ2-5 | TRBV7-9
TGTGCCAGCAGCCCTCCCGGCCTGAGGGGCTACACCTTC | CASSPPGLRGYTF | NA | once | TRBJ1-2 | TRBV9
TGCGCCAGCAGCTTGGAACCCAGGGGACCTGGGGCCAACGTCCTGACTTTC | CASSLEPRGPGANVLTF | NA | NA | TRBJ2-6 | TRBV5-1
TGTGCCAGCAGTTTCCATCAGGGCAATCAGCCCCAGCATTTT | CASSFHQGNQPQHF | NA | few | TRBJ1-5 | TRBV28
TGTGCCAGCAGCCCGCCGGGACTAGCGGGAGAGAATGAGCAGTTCTTC | CASSPPGLAGENEQFF | TRBD2 | NA | TRBJ2-1 | TRBV7-2
TGTGCCAGCAGTTTCAAGCGTACCCAAGAGACCCAGTACTTC | CASSFKRTQETQYF | NA | few | TRBJ2-5 | TRBV27
TGTGCCAGCTCACCATCGCAGGGACGGGAGCAGTACTTC | CASSPSQGREQYF | NA | few | TRBJ2-7 | TRBV18
TGTGCCAGCAGTGCCGGGACAGGGAGACCGCCGTTCTCACCCCTCCACTTT | CASSAGTGRPPFSPLHF | TRBD1 | NA | TRBJ1-6 | TRBV3-1
TGCAGCGGCGGGACGGGAATCTACGAGCAGTACTTC | CSGGTGIYEQYF | NA | NA | TRBJ2-7 | TRBV29-1
TGTGCCAGCGCACAGGGGGCCCAAGAGACCCAGTACTTC | CASAQGAQETQYF | TRBD1 | once | TRBJ2-5 | TRBV12-3/TRBV12-4